Following are 9 T cell receptor beta chains from one sample sequenced in a study of CD8 T cells in ankylosing spondylitis. TCRdb itself ran the 5' RACE reads through MiXCR, one entry per CDR3 protein. This table has roughly 230,000 distinct CDR3 sequences, roughly 8% appearing once. The source material was blood, either unsorted or a sorted T cell fraction (not recorded which). The origin of the receptors is a female donor with ankylosing spondylitis or in good health (not recorded which).

This clonotype came up many times. This chain links TRBV24-1 with TRBJ2-1; TRBD2 agrees at 7 bases. CDR1 and CDR2 (germline): KGHDR, SFDVKD. V gave up 1 base and J gave up 7 bases; unmatched junction bases: 9. This CDR3 comprises 16 residues. Here the CDR3 reads CATSDLAGEAGNEQFF. CDR3 nucleotides: TGTGCCACCAGTGATTTAGCCGGAGAAGCGGGGAATGAGCAGTTCTTC.

J is TRBJ2-1 and V is TRBV6-2 or TRBV6-3; 14 nucleotides agree with TRBD2. The CDR3 length is 16 residues. Germline assignment: CDR1 MNHEY and CDR2 SVGEGT. V lost 5 bases to trimming and J lost 8 bases; unmatched junction nucleotides: 8. The CDR3 DNA is TGTGCCAGCAGTAGGGGACTAGCGGGAGCAAAGGATGAGCAGTTCTTC. The encoded protein is CASSRGLAGAKDEQFF.

This clonotype was found many times. This chain connects TRBV20-1 to TRBJ2-7, with no clear D. In germline, CDR1 is DFQATT, CDR2 SNEGSKA (reference sequence). CDR3 length: 11 amino acids. Trimming removed 1 base from V and 4 bases from J, with 5 bases in between. The DNA of the CDR3 is TGCAGTGCTAGAGTGTCATACGAGCAGTACTTC. Encoded protein: CSARVSYEQYF.

As to this clonotype: A much larger clone differs from this one at a single base, so this may be a read error. The chain recombines TRBV4-3 with TRBJ2-1; TRBD2 agrees at 7 bases. The CDR3 runs to 16 residues. CDR1 is LGHNA, CDR2 YSLEER, per germline. This CDR3 reads CASSQEGRAGYNEQLF. CDR3 bases: TGCGCCAGCAGCCAAGAGGGCCGAGCGGGATACAATGAGCAGCTCTTC.

This chain links TRBV7-2 with TRBJ2-3; either TRBD1 or TRBD2 may fit D (5 bases each). The CDR3 extends over 14 amino acids. V lost 5 bases, J lost 9 bases, and 18 bases lay in between. Germline assignment: CDR1 SGHTA and CDR2 FQGNSA. The CDR3 region has the DNA TGTGCCAGCAGCCTCCGGGACGGCGCTCAGACGCAGTATTTT. This codes for CASSLRDGAQTQYF.

This clonotype showed up many times. The chain is built from TRBV5-6 and TRBJ1-5; D is perhaps TRBD1 (6 bases). The CDR3 contains 13 residues. Germline CDR1 and CDR2: SGHDT and YYEEEE. V shed 5 bases and J shed 2 bases, with 8 bases lying between them. The CDR3 bases are TGTGCCAGCAGTAGACAGGGCAATCAGCCCCAGCATTTT. This codes for CASSRQGNQPQHF.

This clonotype was seen many times. The chain has TRBV6-5 and TRBJ2-1, with D possibly being TRBD1 or TRBD2 (5 bases each). CDR1 MNHEY and CDR2 SVGAGI come from the germline V gene. The CDR3 is 16 amino acids. V lost 0 bases and J lost 1, with 10 bases in between. CDR3 protein: CASSYSWGSSYNEQFF. The CDR3 nucleotides are TGTGCCAGCAGTTACTCTTGGGGGAGTTCCTACAATGAGCAGTTCTTC.

The chain uses TRBV7-6 and TRBJ2-3, with 7 bases aligning to TRBD1. Germline CDR1 is SGHVS and CDR2 is FNYEAQ. The V gene end was trimmed by 2 bases and the J gene end by 5 bases; junction bases not matched to a gene: 1. This CDR3 has 13 amino acids. The CDR3 loop is CASSLTGVDTQYF. The CDR3 DNA is TGTGCCAGCAGCTTAACAGGGGTAGATACGCAGTATTTT.

This clonotype was seen ten or more times. This chain links TRBV7-6 with TRBJ2-2; D uncertain. There are 18 residues in the CDR3. Germline assignment: CDR1 SGHVS and CDR2 FNYEAQ. Between the trimmed V and J ends, which lost 2 bases and 0 bases, there was a span of 16 bases. CDR3 residues: CASSLRAVESANTGELFF. Here the CDR3 DNA reads TGTGCCAGCAGCTTACGGGCCGTCGAGTCCGCGAACACCGGGGAGCTGTTTTTT.